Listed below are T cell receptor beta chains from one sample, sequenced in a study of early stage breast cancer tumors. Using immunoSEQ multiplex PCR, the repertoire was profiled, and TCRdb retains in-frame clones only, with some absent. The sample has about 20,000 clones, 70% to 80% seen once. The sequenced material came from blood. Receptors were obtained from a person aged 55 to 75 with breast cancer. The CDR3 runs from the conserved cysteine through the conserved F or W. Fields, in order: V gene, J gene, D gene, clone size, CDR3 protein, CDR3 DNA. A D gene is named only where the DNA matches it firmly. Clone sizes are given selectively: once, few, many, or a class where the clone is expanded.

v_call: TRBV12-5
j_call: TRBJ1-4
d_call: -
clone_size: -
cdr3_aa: CASGSGANEKLFF
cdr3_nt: TGTGCTAGTGGTTCCGGAGCTAATGAAAAACTGTTTTTT

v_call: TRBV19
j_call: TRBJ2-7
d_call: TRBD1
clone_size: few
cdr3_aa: CASSTGTGLYEQYF
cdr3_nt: TGTGCCAGTTCAACCGGGACAGGGTTATACGAGCAGTACTTC

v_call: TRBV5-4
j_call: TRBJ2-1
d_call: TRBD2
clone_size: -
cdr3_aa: CASSPGLAGVTANEQFF
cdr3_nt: TGTGCCAGCAGCCCAGGACTAGCGGGAGTAACCGCTAATGAGCAGTTCTTC

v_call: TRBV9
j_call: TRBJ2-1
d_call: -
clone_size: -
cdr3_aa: CASSSSSYNEQFF
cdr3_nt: TGTGCCAGCAGCTCCAGCTCCTACAATGAGCAGTTCTTC

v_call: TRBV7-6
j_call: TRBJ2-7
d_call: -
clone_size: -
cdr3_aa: CASSLDSAEQYF
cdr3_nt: TGTGCCAGCAGCTTAGATTCGGCAGAGCAGTACTTC

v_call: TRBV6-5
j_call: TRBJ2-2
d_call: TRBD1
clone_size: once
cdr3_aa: CASITGGPGELFF
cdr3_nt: TGTGCCAGCATCACAGGGGGCCCCGGGGAGCTGTTTTTT

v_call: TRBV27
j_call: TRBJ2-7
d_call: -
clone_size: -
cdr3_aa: CASSLYPGTPYEQYF
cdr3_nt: TGTGCCAGCAGTTTATATCCCGGGACACCCTACGAGCAGTACTTC

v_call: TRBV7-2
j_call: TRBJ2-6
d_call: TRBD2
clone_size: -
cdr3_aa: CASSKTSGGAGANVLTF
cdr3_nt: TGTGCCAGCAGCAAGACTAGCGGGGGGGCTGGGGCCAACGTCCTGACTTTC

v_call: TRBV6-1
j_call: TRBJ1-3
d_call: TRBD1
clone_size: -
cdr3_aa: CASSEAGQGRNTIYF
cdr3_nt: TGTGCCAGCAGTGAAGCGGGACAGGGTAGAAACACCATATATTTT

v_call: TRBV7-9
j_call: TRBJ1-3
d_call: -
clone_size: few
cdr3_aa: CADGTSGNTIYF
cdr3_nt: TGTGCAGATGGGACGTCTGGAAACACCATATATTTT

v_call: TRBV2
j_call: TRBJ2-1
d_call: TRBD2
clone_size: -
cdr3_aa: CASRFGGVVDEQFF
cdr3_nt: TGTGCCAGCAGGTTCGGGGGGGTTGTGGATGAGCAGTTCTTC

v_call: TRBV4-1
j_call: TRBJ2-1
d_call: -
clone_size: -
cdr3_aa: CASRSGAGTRSNNEQFF
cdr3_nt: TGCGCCAGCAGAAGCGGCGCCGGGACTCGGTCTAACAATGAGCAGTTCTTC

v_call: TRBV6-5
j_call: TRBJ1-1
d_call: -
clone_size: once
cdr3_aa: CASSFSGTEAFF
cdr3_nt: TGTGCCAGCAGTTTCTCTGGGACTGAAGCTTTCTTT

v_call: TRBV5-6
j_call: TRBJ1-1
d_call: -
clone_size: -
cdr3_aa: CASSPQVGGGAEAFF
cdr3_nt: TGTGCCAGCAGCCCCCAGGTCGGCGGGGGCGCTGAAGCTTTCTTT

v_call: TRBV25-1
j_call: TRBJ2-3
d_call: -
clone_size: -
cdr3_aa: CASSISDGTDTQYF
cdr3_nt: TGTGCCAGCAGTATCAGCGACGGCACAGATACGCAGTATTTT

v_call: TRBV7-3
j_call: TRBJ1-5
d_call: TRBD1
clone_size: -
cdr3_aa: CASNRGRRLKGDQPQHF
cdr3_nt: TGTGCCAGCAACAGGGGGCGCAGGCTTAAAGGGGATCAGCCCCAGCATTTT

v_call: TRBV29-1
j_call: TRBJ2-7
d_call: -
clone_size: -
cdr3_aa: CSVSQGDRTSKQYF
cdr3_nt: TGCAGCGTTTCCCAGGGCGATCGTACTTCGAAGCAGTACTTC

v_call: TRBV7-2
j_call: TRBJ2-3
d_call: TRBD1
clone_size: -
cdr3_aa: CASSRTGHTQYF
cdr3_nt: TGTGCCAGCAGCAGGACAGGGCATACGCAGTATTTT

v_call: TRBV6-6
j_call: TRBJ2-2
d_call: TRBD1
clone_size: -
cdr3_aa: CASRTGTGELFF
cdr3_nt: TGTGCCAGCCGGACAGGTACCGGGGAGCTGTTTTTT

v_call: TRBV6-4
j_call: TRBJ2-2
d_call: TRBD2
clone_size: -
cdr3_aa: CASSDSAGITGELFF
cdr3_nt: TGTGCCAGCAGTGACTCAGCGGGGATCACCGGGGAGCTGTTTTTT

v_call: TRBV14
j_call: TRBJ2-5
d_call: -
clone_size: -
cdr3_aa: CASSYGRGEYQETQYF
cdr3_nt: TGTGCCAGCAGCTACGGCAGGGGCGAGTACCAAGAGACCCAGTACTTC

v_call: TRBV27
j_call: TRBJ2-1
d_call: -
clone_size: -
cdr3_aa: CASSRPGKGDEQFF
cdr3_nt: TGTGCCAGCAGTCGGCCAGGGAAAGGCGATGAGCAGTTCTTC